This entry describes one T cell receptor (beta chain). Its antigen is still unknown. The record originates from a study of beta chain features in type 1 diabetes. Study-wide background: Patients shared similar age, gender and cell yields with healthy donors. In all, around 99 million sorted cells from all samples were analyzed.

Points from the study as a whole: For Type 1 diabetes patients, all four CD4+ subsets carried TCRB CDR3s that were moderately but significantly shorter.

Expressed TCRB transcripts were sequenced because the isolated RNA had all been reverse transcribed beforehand. Profiled with immunoSEQ multiplex PCR; TCRdb holds only in-frame clones, not every one. The sample carries roughly 400,000 clones, 9.5% to 10% recorded once. Germline V CDR1 and CDR2: SGHRS, YFSETQ. CDR3 size: 14 residues. J lost 11 bases, V lost 2 bases, and 8 bases had no gene match. Sequenced input: central memory CD4+ T cells from blood. The TCR originated in a man younger than 45 with type 1 diabetes. V usage is TRBV5-1 and J usage is TRBJ1-4; 8 positions match TRBD1. The CDR3 protein is CASSLQGEKGKLFF. The CDR3 DNA is TGCGCCAGCAGCTTACAGGGGGAGAAAGGGAAACTGTTTTTT.